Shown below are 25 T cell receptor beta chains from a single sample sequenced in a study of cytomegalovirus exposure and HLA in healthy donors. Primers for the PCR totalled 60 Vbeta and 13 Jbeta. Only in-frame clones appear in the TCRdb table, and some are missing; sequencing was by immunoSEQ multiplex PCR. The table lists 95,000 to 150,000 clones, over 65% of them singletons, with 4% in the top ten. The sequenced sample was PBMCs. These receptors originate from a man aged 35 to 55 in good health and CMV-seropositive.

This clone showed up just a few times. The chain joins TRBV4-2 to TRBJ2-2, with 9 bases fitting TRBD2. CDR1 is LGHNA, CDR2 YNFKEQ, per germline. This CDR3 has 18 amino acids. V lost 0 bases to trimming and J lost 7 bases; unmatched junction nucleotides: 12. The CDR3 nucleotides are TGTGCCAGCAGCCAAGATCATGTCGGGCGGGGGGGGCTCGGGGAGCTGTTTTTT. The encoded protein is CASSQDHVGRGGLGELFF.

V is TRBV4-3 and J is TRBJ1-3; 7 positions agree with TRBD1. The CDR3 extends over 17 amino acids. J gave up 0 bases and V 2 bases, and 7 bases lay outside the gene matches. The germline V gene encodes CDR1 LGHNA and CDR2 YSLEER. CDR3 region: CASSQNTGAFSGNTIYF. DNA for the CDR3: TGCGCCAGCAGCCAAAATACAGGGGCCTTCTCTGGAAACACCATATATTTT.

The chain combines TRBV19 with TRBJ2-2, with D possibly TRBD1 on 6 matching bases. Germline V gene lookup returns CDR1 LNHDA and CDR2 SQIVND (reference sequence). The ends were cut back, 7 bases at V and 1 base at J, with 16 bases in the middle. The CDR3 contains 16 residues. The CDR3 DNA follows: TGTGCCAGTACCCCCCTTGGCAGGGGGAACACCGGGGAGCTGTTTTTT. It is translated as CASTPLGRGNTGELFF.

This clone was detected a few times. In DNA, the CDR3 is TGTGCCAGCAGTGAACAGGCAGGGAACACTGAAGCTTTCTTT. This gives the protein CASSEQAGNTEAFF. The rearrangement links TRBV6-1 to TRBJ1-1; D gene uncertain. Germline V gives CDR1 MNHNS, CDR2 SASEGT. CDR3 size: 14 residues. Trimming cost V 2 bases and J 1 base, with 8 bases left between them.

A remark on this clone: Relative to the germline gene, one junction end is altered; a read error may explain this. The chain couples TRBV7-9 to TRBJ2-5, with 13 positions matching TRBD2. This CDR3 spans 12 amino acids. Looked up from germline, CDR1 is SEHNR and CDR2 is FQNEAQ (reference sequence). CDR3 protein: CASSIGTSGVDF. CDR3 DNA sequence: TGTGCCAGCAGCATAGGGACTAGCGGGGTTGACTTC. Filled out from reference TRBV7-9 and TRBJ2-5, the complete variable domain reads DTGVSQNPRHKITKRGQNVTFRCDPISEHNRLYWYRQTLGQGPEFLTYFQNEAQLEKSRLLSDRFSAERPKGSFSTLEIQRTEQGDSAMYLCASSIGTSGVDFGPGTRLLVL.

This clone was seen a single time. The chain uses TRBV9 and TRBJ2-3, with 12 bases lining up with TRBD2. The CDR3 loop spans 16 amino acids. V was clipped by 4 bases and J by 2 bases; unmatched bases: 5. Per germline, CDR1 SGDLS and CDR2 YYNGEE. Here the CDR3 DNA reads TGTGCCAGCAGCTCCAGGACTAGCGGGGTCACAGATACGCAGTATTTT. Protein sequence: CASSSRTSGVTDTQYF. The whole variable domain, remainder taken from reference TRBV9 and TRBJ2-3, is DSGVTQTPKHLITATGQRVTLRCSPRSGDLSVYWYQQSLDQGLQFLIQYYNGEERAKGNILERFSAQQFPDLHSELNLSSLELGDSALYFCASSSRTSGVTDTQYFGPGTRLTVL.

The CDR3 DNA reads TGTGCCAGCACCGGAATTCAAGGGGCTCGAGAGCAGTACTTC. It encodes CASTGIQGAREQYF. The chain carries TRBV6-1 and TRBJ2-7; tentative D call: TRBD1 (5 bases). This CDR3 region has 14 residues. Germline V gene lookup returns CDR1 MNHNS and CDR2 SASEGT. V lost 7 bases and J lost 7, with 20 bases in between.

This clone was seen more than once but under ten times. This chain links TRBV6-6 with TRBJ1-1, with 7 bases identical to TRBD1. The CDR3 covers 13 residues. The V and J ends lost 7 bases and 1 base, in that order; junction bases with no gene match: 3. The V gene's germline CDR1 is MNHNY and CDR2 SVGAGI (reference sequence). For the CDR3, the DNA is TGTGCCAGCACCAGGGGGTGGAACACTGAAGCTTTCTTT. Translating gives CASTRGWNTEAFF.

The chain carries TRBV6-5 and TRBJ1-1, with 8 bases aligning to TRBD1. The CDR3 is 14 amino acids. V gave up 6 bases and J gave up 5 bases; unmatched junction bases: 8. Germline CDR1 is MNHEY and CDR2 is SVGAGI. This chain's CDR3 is CASSRGQGVTEAFF. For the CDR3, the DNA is TGTGCCAGCAGCCGAGGACAGGGAGTAACTGAAGCTTTCTTT.

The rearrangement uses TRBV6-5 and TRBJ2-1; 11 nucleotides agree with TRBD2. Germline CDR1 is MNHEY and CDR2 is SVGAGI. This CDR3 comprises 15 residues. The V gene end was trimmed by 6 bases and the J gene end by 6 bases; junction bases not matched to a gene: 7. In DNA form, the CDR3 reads TGTGCCAGCAGCCGACTAGCGGGGTACGGCAATGAGCAGTTCTTC. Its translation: CASSRLAGYGNEQFF.

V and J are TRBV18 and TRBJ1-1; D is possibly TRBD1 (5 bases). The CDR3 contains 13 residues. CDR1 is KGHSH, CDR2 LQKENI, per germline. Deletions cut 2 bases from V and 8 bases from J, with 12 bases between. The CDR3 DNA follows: TGTGCCAGCTCACCATCGGGACTGCGGGAAGCTTTCTTT. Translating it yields CASSPSGLREAFF.

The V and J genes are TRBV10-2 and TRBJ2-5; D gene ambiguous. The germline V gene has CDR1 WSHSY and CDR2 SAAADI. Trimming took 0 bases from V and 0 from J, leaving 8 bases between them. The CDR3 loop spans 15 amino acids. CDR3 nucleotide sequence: TGCGCCAGCAGTGAGTCTTACAACCACCAAGAGACCCAGTACTTC. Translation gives CASSESYNHQETQYF.

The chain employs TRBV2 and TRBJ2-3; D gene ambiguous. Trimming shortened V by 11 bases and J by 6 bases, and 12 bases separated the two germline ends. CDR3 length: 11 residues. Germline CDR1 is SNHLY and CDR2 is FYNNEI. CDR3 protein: CAGSKEDTQYF. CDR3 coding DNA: TGTGCCGGAAGCAAGGAGGATACGCAGTATTTT.

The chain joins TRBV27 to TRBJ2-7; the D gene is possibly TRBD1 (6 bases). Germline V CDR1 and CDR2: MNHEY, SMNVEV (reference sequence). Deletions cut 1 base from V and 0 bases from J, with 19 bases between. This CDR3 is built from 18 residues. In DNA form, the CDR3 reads TGTGCCAGCAGTTTATTCCCCCAAAGATCAGGGGCCTCCTACGAGCAGTACTTC. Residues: CASSLFPQRSGASYEQYF.

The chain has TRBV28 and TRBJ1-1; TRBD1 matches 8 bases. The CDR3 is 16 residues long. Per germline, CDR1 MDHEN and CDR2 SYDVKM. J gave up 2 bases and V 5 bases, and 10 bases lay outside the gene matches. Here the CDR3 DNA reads TGTGCCAGCAGTGCCATCCCAGGGGGCCGTAACACTGAAGCTTTCTTT. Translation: CASSAIPGGRNTEAFF.

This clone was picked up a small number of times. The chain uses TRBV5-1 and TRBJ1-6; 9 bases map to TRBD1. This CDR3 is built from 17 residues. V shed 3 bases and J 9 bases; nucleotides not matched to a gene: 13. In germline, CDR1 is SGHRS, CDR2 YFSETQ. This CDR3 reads CASSSQIAGTGISPLHF. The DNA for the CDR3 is TGCGCCAGCAGCTCCCAGATTGCCGGGACAGGGATTTCACCCCTCCACTTT.

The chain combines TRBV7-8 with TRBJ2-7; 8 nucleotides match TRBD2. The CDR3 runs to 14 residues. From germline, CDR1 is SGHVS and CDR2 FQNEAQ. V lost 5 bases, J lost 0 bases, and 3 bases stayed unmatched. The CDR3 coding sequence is TGTGCCAGCAGCCTTAGCGGGGCCTCCTACGAGCAGTACTTC. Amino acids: CASSLSGASYEQYF.

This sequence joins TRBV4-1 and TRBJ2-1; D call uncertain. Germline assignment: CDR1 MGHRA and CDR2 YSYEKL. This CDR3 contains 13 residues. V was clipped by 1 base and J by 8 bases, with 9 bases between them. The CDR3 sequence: CASSQGSGDEQFF. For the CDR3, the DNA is TGCGCCAGCAGCCAAGGGTCTGGAGATGAGCAGTTCTTC.

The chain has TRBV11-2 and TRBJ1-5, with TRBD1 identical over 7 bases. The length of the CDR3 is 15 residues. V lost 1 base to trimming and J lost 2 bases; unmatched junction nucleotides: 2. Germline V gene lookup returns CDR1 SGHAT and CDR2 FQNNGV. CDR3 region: CASSLAGQGNQPQHF. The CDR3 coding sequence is TGTGCCAGCAGCTTAGCTGGACAGGGCAATCAGCCCCAGCATTTT.

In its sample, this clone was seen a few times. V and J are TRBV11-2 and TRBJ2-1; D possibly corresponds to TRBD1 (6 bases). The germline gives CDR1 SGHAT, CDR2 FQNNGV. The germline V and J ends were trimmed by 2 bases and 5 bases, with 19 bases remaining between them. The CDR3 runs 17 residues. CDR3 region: CASSLSGATTPNNEQFF. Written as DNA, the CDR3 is TGTGCCAGCAGCTTATCAGGGGCCACTACACCCAACAATGAGCAGTTCTTC.

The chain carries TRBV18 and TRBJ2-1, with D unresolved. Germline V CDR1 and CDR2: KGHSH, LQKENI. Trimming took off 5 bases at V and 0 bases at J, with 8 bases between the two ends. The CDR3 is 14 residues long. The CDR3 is CASSRDTSYNEQFF. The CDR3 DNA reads TGTGCCAGCTCAAGAGACACCTCCTACAATGAGCAGTTCTTC.

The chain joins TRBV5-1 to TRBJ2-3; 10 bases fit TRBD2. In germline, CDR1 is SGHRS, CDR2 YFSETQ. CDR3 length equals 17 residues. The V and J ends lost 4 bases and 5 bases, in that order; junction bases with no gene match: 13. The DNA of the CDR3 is TGCGCCAGCAGCCCGGGCGGGATAGCGGGAGGCGGAGATACGCAGTATTTT. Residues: CASSPGGIAGGGDTQYF.

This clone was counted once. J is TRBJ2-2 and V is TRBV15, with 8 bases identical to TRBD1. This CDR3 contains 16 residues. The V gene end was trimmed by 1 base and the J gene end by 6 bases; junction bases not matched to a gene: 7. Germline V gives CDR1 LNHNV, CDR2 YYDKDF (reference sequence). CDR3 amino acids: CATSRGQGALAGELFF. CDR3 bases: TGTGCCACCAGCAGAGGGCAGGGGGCTCTGGCCGGGGAGCTGTTTTTT.

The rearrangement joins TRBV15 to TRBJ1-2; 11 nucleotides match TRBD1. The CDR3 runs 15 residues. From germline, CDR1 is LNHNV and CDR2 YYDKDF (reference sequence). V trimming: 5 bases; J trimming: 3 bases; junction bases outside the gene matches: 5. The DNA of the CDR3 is TGTGCCACCAGCGGGGGGACAGGGGGGTACTATGGCTACACCTTC. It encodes CATSGGTGGYYGYTF. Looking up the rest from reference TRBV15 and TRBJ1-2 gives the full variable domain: DAMVIQNPRYQVTQFGKPVTLSCSQTLNHNVMYWYQQKSSQAPKLLFHYYDKDFNNEADTPDNFQSRRPNTSFCFLDIRSPGLGDTAMYLCATSGGTGGYYGYTFGSGTRLTVV.

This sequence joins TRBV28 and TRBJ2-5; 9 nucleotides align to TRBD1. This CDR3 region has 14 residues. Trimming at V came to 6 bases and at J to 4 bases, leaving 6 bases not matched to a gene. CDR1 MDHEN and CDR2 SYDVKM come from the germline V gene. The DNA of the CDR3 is TGTGCCAGCAGACCGGGACAGGGCGTAGAGACCCAGTACTTC. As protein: CASRPGQGVETQYF.